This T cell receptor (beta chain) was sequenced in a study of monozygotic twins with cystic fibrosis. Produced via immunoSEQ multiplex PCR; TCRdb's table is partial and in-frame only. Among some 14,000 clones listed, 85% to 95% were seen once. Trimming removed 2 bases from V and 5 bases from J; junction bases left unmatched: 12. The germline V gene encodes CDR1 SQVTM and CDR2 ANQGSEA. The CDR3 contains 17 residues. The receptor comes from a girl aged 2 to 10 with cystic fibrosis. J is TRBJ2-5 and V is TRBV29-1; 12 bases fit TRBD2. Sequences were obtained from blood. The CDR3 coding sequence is TGCAGCGTTGAAAAGTGGGGTTCTAGCGGGAGGGCGGAGACCCAGTACTTC. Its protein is CSVEKWGSSGRAETQYF.